This is a list of T cell receptor beta chains from one sample in a study of T cell changes during pregnancy in multiple sclerosis. Libraries were prepared by immunoSEQ multiplex PCR; TCRdb keeps only in-frame clonotypes and omits some of them. The profile covers under 70,000 clones, with roughly 90% appearing a single time and around 1.3% taken by the ten largest. The sequenced sample was peripheral blood, obtained in the second trimester of pregnancy. These receptors were collected from a female donor with multiple sclerosis, enrolled in a pregnancy study. Both conserved end residues are part of each CDR3. D genes are given only for firm matches. Clone size is given for some rows only: seen once, a few or many times, or a class if the clone is expanded.

>TRBD1|13|few|TRBJ1-5|TRBV30
TGTGCCTGGGCAGGGGGCTGGGGTCAGCCCCAGCATTTT
CAWAGGWGQPQHF
>TRBD2|17|-|TRBJ2-2|TRBV4-2
TGTGCCAGCAGCCAAGAAGCCAGCGGGGGGAACACCGGGGAGCTGTTTTTT
CASSQEASGGNTGELFF
>TRBD1|15|-|TRBJ1-6|TRBV6-1
TGTGCCAGCAGTGAAGAAGAGACAGGGGGCTCACCCCTCCACTTT
CASSEEETGGSPLHF
>-|15|-|TRBJ2-3|TRBV18
TGTGCCAGCTCACCAGAGACAGGTTTTTTAGATACGCAGTATTTT
CASSPETGFLDTQYF
>TRBD1|16|-|TRBJ2-7|TRBV12-5
TGTGCTAGTGGTTGTAACCGGGACAGGTCCCGCTACGAGCAGTACTTC
CASGCNRDRSRYEQYF
>-|15|-|TRBJ1-3|TRBV7-9
TGTGCCAGCAGCCCTGACAGGTCCACCGGAAACACCATATATTTT
CASSPDRSTGNTIYF
>TRBD1|16|-|TRBJ1-1|TRBV10-3
TGTGCCATCAGTCCGGACAGGGCTAAGGGGCACACTGAAGCTTTCTTT
CAISPDRAKGHTEAFF
>-|14|once|TRBJ1-5|TRBV7-2
TGTGCCAGCAGCCCGTACCAGGGCGATCAGCCCCAGCATTTT
CASSPYQGDQPQHF
>TRBD1|15|-|TRBJ2-1|TRBV9
TGTGCCAGCAGCGTAGAGGGGGCCTCCTACAATGAGCAGTTCTTC
CASSVEGASYNEQFF
>TRBD2|13|-|TRBJ2-5|TRBV14
TGTGCCAGCAGCCGCGGGGGGGCGGAGACCCAGTACTTC
CASSRGGAETQYF
>-|14|-|TRBJ2-7|TRBV30
TGTGCCTGGAGTGTACGGGGTAATGGCTACGAGCAGTACTTC
CAWSVRGNGYEQYF
>-|16|-|TRBJ2-1|TRBV7-2
TGTGCCAGCAGCTCCCCGACAACCGCTTCCTACAATGAGCAGTTCTTC
CASSSPTTASYNEQFF
>-|12|-|TRBJ1-1|TRBV7-9
TGTGCCAGCAGCTTACTAGACACTGAAGCTTTCTTT
CASSLLDTEAFF
>-|15|once|TRBJ2-3|TRBV18
TGTGCCAGCTCACCACAGGAGGGCGCGGAAGATACGCAGTATTTT
CASSPQEGAEDTQYF
>TRBD1|15|-|TRBJ1-1|TRBV7-9
TGTGCCAGCAGCTTCACCACAGGGGGAGGGGCTGAAGCTTTCTTT
CASSFTTGGGAEAFF
>-|12|-|TRBJ2-5|TRBV5-4
TGTGCCAGCAGCCGACAGCAAGAGACCCAGTACTTC
CASSRQQETQYF
>-|14|-|TRBJ2-1|TRBV7-2
TGTGCCAGCACCCAAGAGGGGGCCTACAATGAGCAGTTCTTC
CASTQEGAYNEQFF
>-|14|-|TRBJ1-6|TRBV27
TGTGCCAGCAGTTTAAGGGACTCAGATTCACCCCTCCACTTT
CASSLRDSDSPLHF
>-|16|-|TRBJ2-3|TRBV5-1
TGCGCCAGCAGCTTGCCGGTGGACACTGACACAGATACGCAGTATTTT
CASSLPVDTDTDTQYF
>TRBD2|15|-|TRBJ2-5|TRBV5-4
TGTGCCAGCACCACGGGCGGGGGGGCCAGAGAGACCCAGTACTTC
CASTTGGGARETQYF
>TRBD2|18|-|TRBJ2-5|TRBV5-1
TGCGCCAGCAGGTGGGGATTGTCCGCGGGGGTGGGACAAGAGACCCAGTACTTC
CASRWGLSAGVGQETQYF
>-|15|-|TRBJ2-5|TRBV11-3
TGTGCCAGCAGCTTAGATGGGGGCCGAGGAGAGACCCAGTACTTC
CASSLDGGRGETQYF
>-|14|-|TRBJ1-1|TRBV30
TGTGCCTGGAACTTGGGACAATTGAACACTGAAGCTTTCTTT
CAWNLGQLNTEAFF
>-|14|once|TRBJ2-5|TRBV6-5
TGTGCCAGCAGTACTCCCGGGTCTCAAGAGACCCAGTACTTC
CASSTPGSQETQYF
>-|15|-|TRBJ1-1|TRBV18
TGTGCCAGCTCACCTACAGGACAGAGTAACACTGAAGCTTTCTTT
CASSPTGQSNTEAFF
>TRBD1|16|-|TRBJ2-1|TRBV18
TGTGCCAGCTCAACCGACAGGGGCGCCTCCTACAATGAGCAGTTCTTC
CASSTDRGASYNEQFF
>TRBD1|14|-|TRBJ1-1|TRBV5-1
TGCGCCAGCAGCACCGACAGGGGGCGGAATGAAGCTTTCTTT
CASSTDRGRNEAFF
>-|19|-|TRBJ1-5|TRBV30
TGTGCCTGGGGCCGCGGGTGGGGGAGGGTTATTTTGAGCAATCAGCCCCAGCATTTT
CAWGRGWGRVILSNQPQHF
>TRBD1|16|-|TRBJ1-1|TRBV5-4
TGTGCCAGCAGCCCCCACGGGACAGCTAGAAACACTGAAGCTTTCTTT
CASSPHGTARNTEAFF
>TRBD2|17|-|TRBJ2-3|TRBV7-9
TGTGCCAGCAGCTTTCGGGGGGGGTCGCTCGGCACAGATACGCAGTATTTT
CASSFRGGSLGTDTQYF
>TRBD2|13|-|TRBJ2-3|TRBV10-3
TGTGCCTCAGGCGGGGGGCCAGGGGATACGCAGTATTTT
CASGGGPGDTQYF
>TRBD1|12|-|TRBJ1-1|TRBV6-5
TGTGCCACCACGGACAGGCGGGCTTCAGCTTTCTTT
CATTDRRASAFF
>TRBD1|13|-|TRBJ2-1|TRBV6-1
TGTGCCAGCAGACAGGGGGGCTACAATGAGCAGTTCTTC
CASRQGGYNEQFF
>-|15|-|TRBJ1-4|TRBV4-2
TGTGCCAGCAGCCAAGACAGGGGACGGGCTGAAAAACTGTTTTTT
CASSQDRGRAEKLFF
>-|15|-|TRBJ1-1|TRBV7-9
TGTGCCAGCAGCTTAGCAACCAGAATTTCCACTGAAGCTTTCTTT
CASSLATRISTEAFF
>-|15|-|TRBJ1-1|TRBV7-2
TGTGCCAGCAAACCCGCTACGGTACTGAACACTGAAGCTTTCTTT
CASKPATVLNTEAFF
>-|12|-|TRBJ2-5|TRBV6-5
TGTGCCAGCAGGCGGGGTCAAGAGACCCAGTACTTC
CASRRGQETQYF
>-|14|few|TRBJ1-2|TRBV4-3
TGCGCCAGCAGCCAAAGCGACAGGATCTATGGCTACACCTTC
CASSQSDRIYGYTF
>TRBD1|14|-|TRBJ2-7|TRBV5-4
TGTGCCAGCAGCCCGGGACAGGGGTTATACGAGCAGTACTTC
CASSPGQGLYEQYF
>-|13|-|TRBJ2-2|TRBV7-2
TGTGCCAGCAGCGAGGACACCACCGGGGAGCTGTTTTTT
CASSEDTTGELFF
>TRBD1|13|-|TRBJ1-1|TRBV5-4
TGTGCCAGCAGCTTGGTCCAGGGGGGTGAAGCTTTCTTT
CASSLVQGGEAFF
>-|17|once|TRBJ2-3|TRBV11-2
TGTGCCAGCAGCTTAATGAGTACTACTCGTAGCACAGATACGCAGTATTTT
CASSLMSTTRSTDTQYF
>TRBD2|16|few|TRBJ2-5|TRBV18
TGTGCCAGCTCACCACTACAGACTAGCGGGGGGAAGACCCAGTACTTC
CASSPLQTSGGKTQYF
>-|13|-|TRBJ1-1|TRBV5-1
TGCGCCAGCAGCTTCGGGGGGGACACTGAAGCTTTCTTT
CASSFGGDTEAFF
>-|11|-|TRBJ2-4|TRBV2
TGTGCCAGCAGTGAAAACTACATTCAGTACTTC
CASSENYIQYF
>TRBD1|12|-|TRBJ2-7|TRBV6-5
TGTGCCAGCAGCGGGACAGAGTACGAGCAGTACTTC
CASSGTEYEQYF
>-|12|-|TRBJ2-7|TRBV2
TGTGCCAGCAGTGAATCAGGACTGTCGGGTTACTTC
CASSESGLSGYF
>TRBD1|12|-|TRBJ1-1|TRBV2
TGTGCCAGCAGTACGGACAGGGGAGAAGCTTTCTTT
CASSTDRGEAFF
>-|13|-|TRBJ1-6|TRBV5-1
TGCGCCAGCAGCGGGGGGAGGGCCTCACCCCTCCACTTT
CASSGGRASPLHF
>TRBD2|16|-|TRBJ2-1|TRBV28
TGTGCCAGCAGTGGCGGGGGAGAACCCACGGAGGGTGAGCAGTTCTTC
CASSGGGEPTEGEQFF
>-|15|-|TRBJ1-6|TRBV5-1
TGCGCCAGCAGCTTGTCCGGGACACATAATTCACCCCTCCACTTT
CASSLSGTHNSPLHF
>-|14|-|TRBJ1-1|TRBV4-3
TGCGCCAGCAGCCAAGATCCCAGGAACACTGAAGCTTTCTTT
CASSQDPRNTEAFF
>TRBD1|14|-|TRBJ1-2|TRBV5-1
TGCGCCAGCAGCCGGGACAGCTATAACTATGGCTACACCTTC
CASSRDSYNYGYTF
>-|15|-|TRBJ2-5|TRBV5-1
TGCGCCAGCAGCTTGGGAGCAGGGTATGGAGAGACCCAGTACTTC
CASSLGAGYGETQYF
>TRBD1|14|-|TRBJ1-1|TRBV18
TGTGCCAGCTCACCGAGACAGGGGATCACTGAAGCTTTCTTT
CASSPRQGITEAFF
>-|11|once|TRBJ2-7|TRBV20-1
TGCAGTGTCCCTCCTCCCTACGAGCAGTACTTC
CSVPPPYEQYF
>-|15|-|TRBJ1-1|TRBV5-1
TGCGCCAGCAGCTTGGCCACGGGGGGGAGAACTGAAGCTTTCTTT
CASSLATGGRTEAFF
>-|15|-|TRBJ2-1|TRBV4-1
TGCGCCAGCAGCCGGGATCGGGGTTCCTACAATGAGCAGTTCTTC
CASSRDRGSYNEQFF
>-|14|-|TRBJ2-4|TRBV2
TGTGCCAGCAGTCCCCAGGGATCCCCTATCATTCAGTACTTC
CASSPQGSPIIQYF
>TRBD1|13|once|TRBJ2-1|TRBV5-6
TGTGCCAGCAGCTTGGCCGACAGGGGTAGGGAGTTCTTC
CASSLADRGREFF